This entry concerns a single TCR beta chain. Trimming took 0 bases from V and 4 from J; bases not matched to a gene: 7. This CDR3 spans 16 amino acids. CDR1 is LGHNA and CDR2 is YNFKEQ in the germline V gene. TCRdb's table, derived via immunoSEQ multiplex PCR, lists solely in-frame clones and lacks some. This sample yields a few hundred thousand clones, of which 88% are seen a single time; less than 5% belongs to the top ten. This sample was included in a study of blood T cell repertoires in COVID-19. Study overall: Samples came from the United States, Italy and Spain, spanning acute and convalescent COVID-19. From T cells, B-cell-depleted T cells, or PBMCs came the material, which was cDNA or gDNA.

The clonotype comes from a man aged 55 to 69 who had recovered from COVID-19. The rearrangement links TRBV4-2 to TRBJ2-7; TRBD2 matches at 9 bases. The sample taken for sequencing was peripheral blood. Written as DNA, the CDR3 is TGTGCCAGCAGCCAAGAAACTACTAGCGGGTTGTACGAGCAGTACTTC. It encodes CASSQETTSGLYEQYF.